This entry features one T cell receptor (beta chain) sequence. Its antigen remains unidentified. The sample is drawn from a study of cytomegalovirus exposure and HLA in healthy donors. Germline V gives CDR1 SGHVS, CDR2 FQNEAQ. The ends were cut back, 4 bases at V and 1 base at J, with 9 bases in the middle. This CDR3 contains 14 residues. The PCR employed 60 Vbeta primers together with 13 Jbeta primers. Using immunoSEQ multiplex PCR, the repertoire was profiled, and TCRdb retains in-frame clones only, with some absent. The top ten clones hold 0.77% of a sample with 150,000 to 200,000 clones, 80% to 90% of them seen once. Study-level points and caveats: In a later analysis, TCR beta V- and J-gene trimming was associated with a missense DCLRE1C variant. Sequencing artifact likely explains a cluster of highly shared sequence variants. The classifier was said to identify cytomegalovirus status with high specificity and sensitivity.

The gene calls are TRBV7-8 and TRBJ2-3; possibly TRBD2 for D (5 bases). Material for sequencing was PBMCs. The TCR originated in a young woman in good health and CMV-seronegative. The CDR3 DNA reads as TGTGCCAGCAGCTCTACTAGTCGCACAGATACGCAGTATTTT. Its protein product is CASSSTSRTDTQYF.